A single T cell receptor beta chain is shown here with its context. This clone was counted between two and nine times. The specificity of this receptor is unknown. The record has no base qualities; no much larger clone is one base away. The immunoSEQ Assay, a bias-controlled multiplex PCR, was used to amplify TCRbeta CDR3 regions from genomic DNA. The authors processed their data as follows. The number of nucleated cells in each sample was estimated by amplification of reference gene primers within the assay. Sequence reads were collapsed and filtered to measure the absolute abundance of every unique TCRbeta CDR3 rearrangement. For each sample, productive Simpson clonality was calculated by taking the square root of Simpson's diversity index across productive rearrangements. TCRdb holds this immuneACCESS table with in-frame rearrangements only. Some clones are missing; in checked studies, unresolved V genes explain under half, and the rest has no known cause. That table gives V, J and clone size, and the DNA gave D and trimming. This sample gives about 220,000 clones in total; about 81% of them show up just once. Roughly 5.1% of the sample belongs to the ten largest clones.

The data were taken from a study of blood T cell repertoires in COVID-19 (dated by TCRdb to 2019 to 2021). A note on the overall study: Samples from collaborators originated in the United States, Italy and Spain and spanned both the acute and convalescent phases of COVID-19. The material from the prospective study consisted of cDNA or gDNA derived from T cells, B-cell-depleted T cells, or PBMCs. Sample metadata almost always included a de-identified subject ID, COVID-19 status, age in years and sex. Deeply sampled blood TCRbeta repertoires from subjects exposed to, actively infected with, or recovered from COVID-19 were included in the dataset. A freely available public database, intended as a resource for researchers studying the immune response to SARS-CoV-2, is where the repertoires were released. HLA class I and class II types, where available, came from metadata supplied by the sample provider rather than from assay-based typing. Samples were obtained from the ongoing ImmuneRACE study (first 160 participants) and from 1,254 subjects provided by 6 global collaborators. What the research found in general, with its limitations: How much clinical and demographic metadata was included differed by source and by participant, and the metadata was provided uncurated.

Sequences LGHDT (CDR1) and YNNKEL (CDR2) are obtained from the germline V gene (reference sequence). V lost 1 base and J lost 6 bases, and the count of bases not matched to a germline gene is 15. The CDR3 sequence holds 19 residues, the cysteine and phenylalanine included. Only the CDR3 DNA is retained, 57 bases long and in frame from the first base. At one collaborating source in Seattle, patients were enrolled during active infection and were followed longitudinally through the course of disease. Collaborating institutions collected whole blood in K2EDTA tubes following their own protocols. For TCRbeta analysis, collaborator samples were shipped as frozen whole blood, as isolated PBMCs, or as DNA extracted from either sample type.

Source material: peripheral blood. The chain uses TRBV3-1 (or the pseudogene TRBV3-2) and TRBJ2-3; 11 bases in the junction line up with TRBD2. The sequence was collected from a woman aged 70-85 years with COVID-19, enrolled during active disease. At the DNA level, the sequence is TGTGCCAGCAGCCAAGTTCACGGGCTAGCGGGAGGCCAACTCGATACGCAGTATTTT. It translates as CASSQVHGLAGGQLDTQYF.